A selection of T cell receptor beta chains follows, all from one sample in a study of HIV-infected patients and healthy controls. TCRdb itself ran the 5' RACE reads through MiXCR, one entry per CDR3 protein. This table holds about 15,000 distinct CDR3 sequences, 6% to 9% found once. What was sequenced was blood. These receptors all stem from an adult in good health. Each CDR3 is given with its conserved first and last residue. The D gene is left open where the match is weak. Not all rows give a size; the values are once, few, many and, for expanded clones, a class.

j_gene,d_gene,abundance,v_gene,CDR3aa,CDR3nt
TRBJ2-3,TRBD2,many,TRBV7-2,CASSLSGLAGGSDTQYF,TGTGCCAGCAGCTTATCCGGGCTAGCGGGGGGTAGTGATACGCAGTATTTT
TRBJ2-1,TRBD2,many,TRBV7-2,CASSYQRTQAGGSYNEQFF,TGTGCCAGCAGCTACCAGAGAACACAAGCGGGAGGTTCCTACAATGAGCAGTTCTTC
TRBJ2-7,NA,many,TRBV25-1,CASSHRDPSSYEQYF,TGTGCCAGCAGCCACAGGGACCCCAGCTCCTACGAGCAGTACTTC
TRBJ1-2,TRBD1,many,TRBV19,CASERQGSYGYTF,TGTGCCAGCGAAAGACAGGGGTCCTATGGCTACACCTTC
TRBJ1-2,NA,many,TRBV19,CASSAQNYGYTF,TGTGCCAGTAGTGCGCAGAACTATGGCTACACCTTC
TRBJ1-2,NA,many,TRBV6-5,CASSYFRTVYGYTF,TGTGCCAGCAGTTACTTCCGGACAGTATATGGCTACACCTTC
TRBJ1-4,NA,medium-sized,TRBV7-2,CASSGQYNEKLFF,TGTGCCAGCAGTGGACAGTATAATGAAAAACTGTTTTTT
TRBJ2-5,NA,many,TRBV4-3,CASSQEMISALQETQYF,TGCGCCAGCAGCCAAGAGATGATTAGCGCCCTCCAAGAGACCCAGTACTTC
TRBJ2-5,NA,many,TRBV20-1,CSAKSGGAGETQYF,TGCAGTGCAAAGTCAGGGGGGGCGGGAGAGACCCAGTACTTC
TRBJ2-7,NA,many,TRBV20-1,CSAIREGGEQYF,TGCAGTGCTATACGGGAAGGAGGCGAGCAGTACTTC
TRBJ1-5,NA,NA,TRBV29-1,CSVGGRDQPQHF,TGCAGCGTAGGGGGGCGTGATCAGCCCCAGCATTTT
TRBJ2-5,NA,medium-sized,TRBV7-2,CASSLGSWAGLGETQYF,TGTGCCAGCAGCTTAGGGAGCTGGGCGGGACTGGGTGAGACCCAGTACTTC
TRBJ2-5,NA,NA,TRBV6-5,CASSYWGLQETQYF,TGTGCCAGCAGTTACTGGGGGCTACAAGAGACCCAGTACTTC
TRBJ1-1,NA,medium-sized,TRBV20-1,CSAQLNTEAFF,TGCAGTGCTCAGCTGAACACTGAAGCTTTCTTT
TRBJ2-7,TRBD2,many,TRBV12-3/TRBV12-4,CASSFSGSLGEQYF,TGTGCCAGCAGTTTTAGCGGGAGCTTGGGGGAGCAGTACTTC
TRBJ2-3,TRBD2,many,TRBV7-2,CASSSGASGGLRTDTQYF,TGTGCCAGCAGCTCTGGGGCTAGCGGGGGGTTACGCACAGATACGCAGTATTTT
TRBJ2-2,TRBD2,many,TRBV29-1,CSVGLAGGPTWELFF,TGCAGCGTTGGACTAGCGGGGGGTCCCACCTGGGAGCTGTTTTTT
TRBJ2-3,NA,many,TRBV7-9,CASSPPKTPDTQYF,TGTGCCAGCAGCCCCCCTAAGACCCCAGATACGCAGTATTTT
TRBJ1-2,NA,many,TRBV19,CATEGGDKLNYGYTF,TGTGCCACCGAAGGTGGGGACAAATTAAACTATGGCTACACCTTC
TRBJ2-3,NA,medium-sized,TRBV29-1,CSVRGRLADTQYF,TGCAGCGTTCGTGGAAGGTTGGCAGATACGCAGTATTTT
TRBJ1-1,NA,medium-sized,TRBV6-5,CASSSRQPNTEAFF,TGTGCCAGCAGTTCGAGACAGCCGAACACTGAAGCTTTCTTT
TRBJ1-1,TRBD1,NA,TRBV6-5,CASSHGTGRSTEAFF,TGTGCCAGCAGTCATGGGACAGGGAGGAGCACTGAAGCTTTCTTT
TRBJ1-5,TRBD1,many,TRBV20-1,CSALDRVHNQPQHF,TGCAGTGCCCTAGACAGGGTTCACAATCAGCCCCAGCATTTT
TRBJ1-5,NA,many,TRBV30,CACGHGGVNQPQHF,TGTGCCTGTGGTCACGGGGGGGTCAATCAGCCCCAGCATTTT
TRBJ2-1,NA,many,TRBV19,CASSIAGQGYNEQFF,TGTGCCAGTAGTATAGCGGGTCAGGGTTACAATGAGCAGTTCTTC
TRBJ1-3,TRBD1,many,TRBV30,CAWSEGQPGNTIYF,TGTGCCTGGAGTGAGGGACAGCCTGGAAACACCATATATTTT